These 17 T cell receptor beta chains were all obtained from the same sample, sequenced in a study of T cells in localized non-small cell lung cancer (dated by TCRdb to the early 2020s). The protocol used for the library was the immunoSEQ multiplex PCR assay. TCRdb took this table from immuneACCESS and kept in-frame rearrangements with V and J called. Such tables lack part of the clones; where checked against another copy, unresolved V genes explain under half of the gap, and the rest is unexplained. Counted in this sample were several hundred clones; 25% to 35% of them appeared once. The ten largest make up approximately 17% of the sample. Sequencing was performed on lung tumor tissue, taken before any cancer treatment. The receptors derive from a man between 40 and 69 years old with stage III lung adenocarcinoma.

The chain links TRBV9 to TRBJ1-4; maybe TRBD1 (5 bases). Germline CDR1 SGDLS, CDR2 YYNGEE. This CDR3 spans 16 amino acids. With 0 bases removed from V and 7 bases from J, the gap between germline ends came to 16 bases. CDR3 sequence (DNA): TGTGCCAGCAGCGTAGCTGGAAGGGGCGCGGGTGAAAAACTGTTTTTT. As protein: CASSVAGRGAGEKLFF.

This chain joins TRBV30 and TRBJ2-2; 11 bases map to TRBD1. CDR1 is GTSNPN and CDR2 is SVGIG in the germline V gene (reference sequence). The V and J ends lost 6 bases and 5 bases, in that order; junction bases with no gene match: 2. The CDR3 consists of 13 residues. In DNA, the CDR3 is TGTGCCTGCGGACAGGGGGCTACCGGGGAGCTGTTTTTT. Amino acids: CACGQGATGELFF.

This chain uses TRBV29-1 with TRBJ1-2; the match to TRBD1 covers 8 bases. There are 15 residues in the CDR3. V lost 6 bases to trimming and J lost 4 bases; unmatched junction nucleotides: 13. The germline V gene has CDR1 SQVTM and CDR2 ANQGSEA. CDR3 coding DNA: TGCAGCGTATCTAGGAGCGGACAGGGTTCCTATGGCTACACCTTC. It codes for CSVSRSGQGSYGYTF.

CDR3 DNA: TGTGCCAGTAGTATTAACAGAAATCAGCCCCAGCATTTT. Translated: CASSINRNQPQHF. This chain uses TRBV19 with TRBJ1-5; D remains ambiguous. The CDR3 is made up of 13 amino acids. Germline V gives CDR1 LNHDA, CDR2 SQIVND (reference sequence). Trimming cost V 3 bases and J 4 bases, with 7 bases left between them.

This clone was seen a handful of times. The rearrangement uses TRBV4-1 and TRBJ2-7, with 7 bases matching TRBD2. CDR1 is MGHRA, CDR2 YSYEKL, per germline. V dropped 0 bases and J dropped 7; count of bases not matched to a gene: 9. This CDR3 is built from 15 residues. CDR3 protein: CASSQDLRMGGEQYF. In nucleotides, the CDR3 is TGCGCCAGCAGCCAAGATCTGCGTATGGGGGGGGAGCAGTACTTC.

On this clone itself: At one end the junction does not follow the germline gene, possibly because of a read error. This chain links TRBV11-3 with TRBJ2-1; 7 bases are shared with TRBD1. Germline CDR1 SGHNT, CDR2 YENEEA. There are 15 residues in the CDR3. In DNA, the CDR3 is TGTGCTAGCAGCTCATCGACAGGGAACTACAATGAGCAGTTCTTC. It translates to CASSSSTGNYNEQFF. Using reference TRBV11-3 and TRBJ2-1 for the parts outside the CDR3, the full variable domain is EAGVVQSPRYKIIEKKQPVAFWCNPISGHNTLYWYLQNLGQGPELLIRYENEEAVDDSQLPKDRFSAERLKGVDSTLKIQPAELGDSAVYLCASSSSTGNYNEQFFGPGTRLTVL.

This clone has a handful of counts. This chain joins TRBV11-3 and TRBJ2-5; the D gene is possibly TRBD2 (6 bases). The V end lost 4 bases, the J end lost 4 bases, and 13 bases lay between the germline ends. The CDR3 covers 14 residues. Germline V gene lookup returns CDR1 SGHNT and CDR2 YENEEA. CDR3 in DNA: TGTGCCAGCAGCTCGGCGCGGGGAGGAGAGACCCAGTACTTC. This sequence encodes CASSSARGGETQYF.

The CDR3 loop is CASSRQRGNQETQYF. In DNA, the CDR3 is TGCGCCAGCAGTAGGCAGCGGGGGAATCAAGAGACCCAGTACTTC. The rearrangement uses TRBV10-2 and TRBJ2-5; TRBD2 agrees at 8 bases. Per germline, CDR1 WSHSY and CDR2 SAAADI. CDR3 length equals 15 residues. With V trimmed by 5 bases and J by 2 bases, 7 bases remained unmatched.

This clone is deemed hyperexpanded. The chain combines TRBV11-3 with TRBJ2-5, with TRBD1 identical over 7 bases. CDR1 is SGHNT and CDR2 is YENEEA in the germline V gene. The CDR3 length is 15 residues. V lost 4 bases and J lost 0; bases outside the gene matches: 5. In DNA form, the CDR3 reads TGTGCCAGCAGCTCAGGACAGGCCAACCAAGAGACCCAGTACTTC. Residues: CASSSGQANQETQYF.

This clone has just a few counts. The V call is TRBV6-8, the J call TRBJ2-2; 8 nucleotides line up with TRBD2. V was pared by 6 bases and J by 2 bases, with 8 bases of the junction left unmatched. Germline V gene sequence: CDR1 MNHGY, CDR2 SAAAGT. CDR3 length: 16 amino acids. CDR3 sequence: CASRPPGLANTGELFF. DNA of the CDR3: TGTGCCAGCAGGCCCCCTGGACTAGCCAACACCGGGGAGCTGTTTTTT.

This clone came up a few times. The rearrangement uses TRBV15 and TRBJ2-4; D possibly corresponds to TRBD2 (5 bases). The CDR3 length is 15 residues. Germline-derived CDR1 and CDR2 are LNHNV and YYDKDF (reference sequence). Trimming left V 1 base short and J 5 bases short, with 12 bases between. The CDR3, as DNA: TGTGCCACCAGCAGAGGGTGGAGGACGGAAAACATTCAGTACTTC. It is translated as CATSRGWRTENIQYF.

The chain is built from TRBV25-1 and TRBJ2-5; D remains ambiguous. This CDR3 is 14 amino acids long. V lost 0 bases and J lost 0, with 5 bases in between. Germline V gene data show CDR1 as MGHDK and CDR2 as SYGVNS. The CDR3 sequence: CASSEYRYQETQYF. CDR3 DNA: TGTGCCAGCAGTGAATATAGGTACCAAGAGACCCAGTACTTC. The full variable domain, its missing parts supplied by reference TRBV25-1 and TRBJ2-5, is EADIYQTPRYLVIGTGKKITLECSQTMGHDKMYWYQQDPGMELHLIHYSYGVNSTEKGDLSSESTVSRIRTEHFPLTLESARPSHTSQYLCASSEYRYQETQYFGPGTRLLVL.

This chain joins TRBV9 and TRBJ2-2; no definite D call. The germline V gene has CDR1 SGDLS and CDR2 YYNGEE. The CDR3 consists of 16 residues. V gave up 4 bases and J gave up 5 bases, with 18 bases separating them. The CDR3 DNA sequence: TGTGCCAGCAGCCCCGCCCAGGACCCCCGGACCGGGGAGCTGTTTTTT. Its translation is CASSPAQDPRTGELFF.

The rearrangement uses TRBV11-3 and TRBJ1-1; no firm D call. The CDR3 sequence is 15 residues long. Germline assignment: CDR1 SGHNT and CDR2 YENEEA. The V and J ends lost 4 bases and 1 base respectively, with 13 bases between them. This CDR3 reads CASSSLRGGNTEAFF. DNA of the CDR3: TGTGCCAGCAGCTCATTACGGGGTGGGAACACTGAAGCTTTCTTT.

The gene calls are TRBV19 and TRBJ2-2; 10 bases match TRBD2. In germline, CDR1 is LNHDA, CDR2 SQIVND (reference sequence). The length of the CDR3 is 15 residues. Unmatched junction bases numbered 7, after V lost 4 bases and J lost 8 bases. The CDR3 sequence is CASSSGTSELGELFF. For the CDR3, the DNA is TGTGCCAGTAGTAGCGGGACTAGCGAATTAGGGGAGCTGTTTTTT.

The chain uses TRBV6-8 and TRBJ2-5; tentatively, D is TRBD2 (5 bases). V lost 5 bases and J lost 2, with 15 bases in between. CDR1 is MNHGY and CDR2 is SAAAGT in the germline V gene. The CDR3 covers 15 residues. The CDR3 region is CASSGQAAAQETQYF. In nucleotides, the CDR3 is TGTGCCAGCAGTGGCCAGGCAGCGGCTCAAGAGACCCAGTACTTC.

This clone is a singleton in its sample. The chain links TRBV29-1 to TRBJ2-1; 14 bases are shared with TRBD2. CDR1 is SQVTM and CDR2 is ANQGSEA in the germline V gene. The J segment lost 8 bases and the V segment lost 5 bases, leaving 11 bases of the junction unmatched. This CDR3 has 16 residues. This CDR3 is CSVTSGLAGGPDEQFF. CDR3 sequence (DNA): TGCAGCGTTACATCAGGACTAGCGGGGGGCCCGGATGAGCAGTTCTTC.